The 27 T cell receptor beta chains below come from one sample, sequenced in a study of identical twins. TCRdb re-analysed the 5' RACE reads in MiXCR, keeping a single row per CDR3 protein. The sample contains 700,000 or so distinct CDR3 sequences, about 20% of which appear only once. This same sample was also part of a study on T cells expressing NK-cell markers.

Material for sequencing was PBMCs. Every receptor here comes from a woman under 30 in good health.

The table lists this clonotype with many counts. The gene calls are TRBV12-3 or TRBV12-4 and TRBJ1-1; tentative D call: TRBD1 (6 bases). This CDR3 is 16 amino acids long. V lost 6 bases and J 4 bases, leaving 21 bases between the germline ends. The chain's CDR3 is CASSPGGGGKGTEAFF. The DNA for the CDR3 is TGTGCCAGCAGCCCTGGAGGAGGGGGGAAAGGCACTGAAGCTTTCTTT.

This clonotype was picked up a small number of times. The J gene is TRBJ2-7, the V gene TRBV14, with a tentative D call TRBD2 (7 bases). V was cut by 0 bases and J by 2 bases, with 23 bases left in between. In germline, CDR1 is SGHDN, CDR2 FVKESK. The CDR3 totals 19 residues. CDR3 DNA sequence: TGTGCCAGCAGCCAAGAGATCGGACTAGGACAGCGTCCGACCTACGAGCAGTACTTC. Translation: CASSQEIGLGQRPTYEQYF.

V is TRBV20-1 and J is TRBJ2-5; no firm D call. With 0 bases removed from V and 2 bases from J, the gap between germline ends came to 10 bases. The CDR3 is 14 residues long. Germline-derived CDR1 and CDR2 are DFQATT and SNEGSKA (reference sequence). The CDR3 DNA is TGCAGTGCTAGAGATTTAACTACTCAAGAGACCCAGTACTTC. This codes for CSARDLTTQETQYF.

There are many counts of this clonotype. This rearrangement joins TRBV12-3 or TRBV12-4 to TRBJ2-5; unclear D gene. With 5 bases removed from V and 4 bases from J, the gap between germline ends came to 11 bases. This CDR3 region has 13 residues. CDR3 region: CASSLILRETQYF. The CDR3 DNA reads TGTGCCAGCAGTCTGATTCTGCGAGAGACCCAGTACTTC.

This clonotype was seen a handful of times. The chain links TRBV5-1 to TRBJ1-4, with D perhaps TRBD1 (5 bases). Trimming left V 2 bases short and J 5 bases short, with 10 bases between. The CDR3 length is 14 residues. Germline CDR1 SGHRS, CDR2 YFSETQ. The CDR3 sequence: CASSFGTENEKLFF. CDR3 DNA: TGCGCCAGCAGCTTCGGGACGGAGAATGAAAAACTGTTTTTT.

This clonotype has only one observation. The CDR3 nucleotides are TGTGCCAGCACCCCCTCGCGCGGTCGGAGCGGGAGCTCCTACAATGAGCAGTTCTTC. Translated: CASTPSRGRSGSSYNEQFF. The gene calls are TRBV12-3 or TRBV12-4 and TRBJ2-1; 8 bases map to TRBD2. The CDR3 is made up of 19 amino acids. J was trimmed by 0 bases and V by 7 bases; bases with no gene match: 17.

V is TRBV20-1 and J is TRBJ1-5; TRBD1 aligns across 8 bases. CDR3 length equals 14 residues. Trimming took 6 bases from V and 4 from J; bases not matched to a gene: 8. From germline, CDR1 is DFQATT and CDR2 SNEGSKA (reference sequence). Here the CDR3 DNA reads TGCAGTGCCTCGGAAGGGACAGGAAATCAGCCCCAGCATTTT. This translates into CSASEGTGNQPQHF.

There are a few counts of this clonotype. The chain recombines TRBV5-1 with TRBJ2-1; 10 bases are a match to TRBD1. The CDR3 loop spans 14 amino acids. J was trimmed by 5 bases and V by 3 bases; bases with no gene match: 2. Germline lookup yields CDR1 SGHRS and CDR2 YFSETQ. The DNA of the CDR3 is TGCGCCAGCAGCTCCGGGACAGGGGACAATGAGCAGTTCTTC. It is translated as CASSSGTGDNEQFF.

This clonotype was counted a few times. The chain combines TRBV29-1 with TRBJ1-1; D is unresolved. The ends were cut back, 4 bases at V and 1 base at J, with 7 bases in the middle. Looked up from germline, CDR1 is SQVTM and CDR2 is ANQGSEA. This CDR3 has 12 amino acids. CDR3 sequence (DNA): TGCAGCGTTGTACACCGGAACACTGAAGCTTTCTTT. Translated: CSVVHRNTEAFF.

This chain uses TRBV19 with TRBJ2-1; 16 bases map to TRBD2. The CDR3 length is 17 residues. The germline gives CDR1 LNHDA, CDR2 SQIVND (reference sequence). The V gene end was trimmed by 5 bases and the J gene end by 8 bases; junction bases not matched to a gene: 9. CDR3 sequence: CASSAPGTSGRGDEQFF. CDR3 bases: TGTGCCAGTAGTGCTCCCGGGACTAGCGGGAGGGGCGATGAGCAGTTCTTC.

This rearrangement joins TRBV15 to TRBJ2-5; TRBD1 aligns across 7 bases. The germline V gene encodes CDR1 LNHNV and CDR2 YYDKDF (reference sequence). The CDR3 consists of 18 residues. Unmatched junction bases numbered 13, after V lost 1 base and J lost 2 bases. This CDR3 reads CATSRVRFSGGAQETQYF. The CDR3 DNA sequence: TGTGCCACCAGCAGAGTCCGCTTTTCAGGGGGAGCTCAAGAGACCCAGTACTTC.

This clonotype was counted between two and nine times. The V gene is TRBV6-2 or TRBV6-3, the J gene TRBJ1-1; D possibly corresponds to TRBD1 (5 bases). The germline CDR1 and CDR2 sequences are MNHEY and SVGEGT. CDR3 length: 14 residues. V was trimmed by 7 bases and J by 5 bases, leaving 17 bases between them. The CDR3 DNA is TGTGCCAGCACGCTTTCGGGGGATGGGACTGAAGCTTTCTTT. It encodes CASTLSGDGTEAFF.

V gene TRBV11-2 combines with J gene TRBJ2-7; 10 positions agree with TRBD1. Unmatched junction bases numbered 8, after V lost 0 bases and J lost 3 bases. This CDR3 has 17 amino acids. Germline V gene sequence: CDR1 SGHAT, CDR2 FQNNGV. In DNA form, the CDR3 reads TGTGCCAGCAGCTTAGAGGGGACAGGGGCCTCCTTCTACGAGCAGTACTTC. Protein sequence: CASSLEGTGASFYEQYF.

The chain recombines TRBV7-2 with TRBJ2-3; D assignment may be TRBD1 or TRBD2 (6 bases each). The germline V gene encodes CDR1 SGHTA and CDR2 FQGNSA. The V and J ends lost 5 bases and 1 base respectively, with 16 bases between them. The CDR3 contains 16 residues. CDR3 sequence: CASSPRPGAGTDTQYF. In DNA, the CDR3 is TGTGCCAGCAGCCCTAGACCGGGGGCGGGCACAGATACGCAGTATTTT.

The genes are TRBV15 and TRBJ2-6; D ambiguous. Trimming took off 8 bases at V and 4 bases at J, with 6 bases between the two ends. This CDR3 is built from 12 residues. Germline CDR1 LNHNV, CDR2 YYDKDF (reference sequence). The CDR3 reads CATQEGANVLTF. DNA for the CDR3: TGTGCCACCCAGGAGGGGGCCAACGTCCTGACTTTC.

The V gene is TRBV18, the J gene TRBJ2-7; D unresolved. This CDR3 region has 12 residues. The germline V and J ends were trimmed by 3 bases and 7 bases, with 10 bases remaining between them. CDR1 KGHSH and CDR2 LQKENI come from the germline V gene. This CDR3 reads CASSPTTVEQYF. CDR3 DNA: TGTGCCAGCTCACCCACAACCGTGGAGCAGTACTTC.

The rearrangement uses TRBV7-3 and TRBJ2-1, with a possible D match to TRBD2 (6 bases). Per germline, CDR1 SGHTA and CDR2 FQGTGA. Trimming took off 1 base at V and 8 bases at J, with 12 bases between the two ends. This CDR3 spans 14 amino acids. For the CDR3, the DNA is TGTGCCAGCAGCTTAATAGGAGGGAGTGATGAGCAGTTCTTC. Translating gives CASSLIGGSDEQFF.

This clonotype came up many times. This chain's CDR3 is CASRETGGETDTQYF. The CDR3 DNA is TGTGCCAGTCGCGAAACGGGAGGGGAGACAGATACGCAGTATTTT. This rearrangement joins TRBV6-1 to TRBJ2-3; 8 nucleotides align to TRBD2. Germline V gives CDR1 MNHNS, CDR2 SASEGT. Trimming cost V 9 bases and J 3 bases; bases outside gene matches: 11. CDR3 length: 15 residues.

This clonotype was detected many times. The V gene is TRBV20-1, the J gene TRBJ1-1; 9 positions match TRBD1. This CDR3 spans 15 amino acids. J gave up 3 bases and V 0 bases, and 5 bases lay outside the gene matches. Germline CDR1 reads DFQATT; CDR2 reads SNEGSKA (reference sequence). In DNA form, the CDR3 reads TGCAGTGCTAGAGATTTCAGGACAGGGGACACTGAAGCTTTCTTT. Protein sequence: CSARDFRTGDTEAFF.

The chain links TRBV20-1 to TRBJ1-5; TRBD1 might be the D (6 bases). V lost 3 bases to trimming and J lost 2 bases, with 14 bases between them. This CDR3 contains 15 residues. The germline V gene has CDR1 DFQATT and CDR2 SNEGSKA (reference sequence). CDR3 DNA sequence: TGCAGTGCTAGGCGACCAGGGGTTGGCAATCAGCCCCAGCATTTT. This gives the protein CSARRPGVGNQPQHF.

The chain links TRBV6-5 to TRBJ1-2, with D unclear. V dropped 3 bases and J dropped 2 bases, with 10 bases sitting between them. This CDR3 has 14 amino acids. Per the germline V gene, CDR1 is MNHEY and CDR2 is SVGAGI. The CDR3 DNA follows: TGTGCCAGCAGTTATAACGGGGAAAACTATGGCTACACCTTC. Its translation is CASSYNGENYGYTF.

The rearrangement uses TRBV29-1 and TRBJ1-5; D gene uncertain. The CDR3 runs 10 residues. Per germline, CDR1 SQVTM and CDR2 ANQGSEA. With 7 bases removed from V and 4 bases from J, the gap between germline ends came to 5 bases. In DNA form, the CDR3 reads TGCAGCGCATCAAATCAGCCCCAGCATTTT. Translating it yields CSASNQPQHF.

The chain recombines TRBV29-1 with TRBJ1-1, with D possibly matching TRBD1 (5 bases). The CDR3 extends over 14 amino acids. The V and J ends lost 8 bases and 5 bases respectively, with 21 bases between them. Germline values: CDR1 SQVTM, CDR2 ANQGSEA. The CDR3 DNA is TGCAGCTCGTCGGGACCCTGGGATGGAACTGAAGCTTTCTTT. Its protein is CSSSGPWDGTEAFF.

This clonotype was seen repeatedly, ten times or more. The chain joins TRBV19 to TRBJ2-3; 7 bases fit TRBD2. CDR1 and CDR2 from the germline V gene are LNHDA and SQIVND (reference sequence). V shed 4 bases, J shed 2 bases, and the junction held 9 bases outside the gene matches. The CDR3 totals 16 residues. In nucleotides, the CDR3 is TGTGCCAGTAGTACCCGATCTAGCGGCCTCACAGATACGCAGTATTTT. This sequence encodes CASSTRSSGLTDTQYF.

The chain links TRBV5-1 to TRBJ2-5; 9 positions match TRBD2. This CDR3 region has 15 residues. Germline trimming cut 4 bases from V and 4 bases from J; bases unmatched to any gene: 8. Germline assignment: CDR1 SGHRS and CDR2 YFSETQ. DNA of the CDR3: TGCGCCAGCAGCGACAAGCGGGGGGCAGGAGAGACCCAGTACTTC. Translated: CASSDKRGAGETQYF.

This clonotype was seen only a few times. The rearrangement links TRBV3-1 to TRBJ1-1; D remains unclear. The CDR3 is 14 amino acids. Germline V gene data show CDR1 as LGHDT and CDR2 as YNNKEL (reference sequence). V was cut by 3 bases and J by 0 bases, with 8 bases left in between. The CDR3 reads CASSHNLVNTEAFF. CDR3 nucleotide sequence: TGTGCCAGCAGCCATAACCTGGTGAACACTGAAGCTTTCTTT.

This clonotype showed up many times. The DNA of the CDR3 is TGTGCCAGCAGTTTTGAACACTCTGGGGCCAACGTCCTGACTTTC. It is translated as CASSFEHSGANVLTF. The rearrangement joins TRBV28 to TRBJ2-6, with D hard to call. Germline values: CDR1 MDHEN, CDR2 SYDVKM. This CDR3 has 15 amino acids. Trimming stripped 3 bases from V and 0 bases from J, with 6 bases between.